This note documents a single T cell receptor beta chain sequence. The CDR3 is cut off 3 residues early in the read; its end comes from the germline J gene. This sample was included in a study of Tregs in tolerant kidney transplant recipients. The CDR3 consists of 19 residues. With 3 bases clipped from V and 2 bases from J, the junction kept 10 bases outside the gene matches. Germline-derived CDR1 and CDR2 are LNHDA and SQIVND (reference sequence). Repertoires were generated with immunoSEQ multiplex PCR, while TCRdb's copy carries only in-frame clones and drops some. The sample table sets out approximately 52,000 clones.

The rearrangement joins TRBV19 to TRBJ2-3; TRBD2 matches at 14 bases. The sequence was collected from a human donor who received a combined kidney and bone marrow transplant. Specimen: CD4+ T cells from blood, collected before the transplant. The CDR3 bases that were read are TGTGCCAGTAGTATGTATGGGACTAGCGGGAGTTTCAACACAGATACG. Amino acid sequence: CASSMYGTSGSFNTDT. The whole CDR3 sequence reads CASSMYGTSGSFNTDTQYF.